The 7 T cell receptor beta chains below were found in one sample sequenced in a study of T cell changes during pregnancy in multiple sclerosis. Sequencing used immunoSEQ multiplex PCR; TCRdb keeps in-frame clones, though not all of them. Of about 36,000 clones in the sample, roughly 90% were seen once. Sample: CD4+ T cells from peripheral blood mononuclear cells, taken after pregnancy. The source of these receptors is a female donor in good health, enrolled as a control in a pregnancy study.

This clone occurred once. CDR3 sequence reads: CAISTGGLNTEAFF. The CDR3 nucleotides are TGTGCCATCAGCACAGGGGGTCTGAACACTGAAGCTTTCTTT. This chain connects TRBV10-3 to TRBJ1-1; 8 nucleotides align to TRBD1. This CDR3 is 14 amino acids long. The germline CDR1 and CDR2 sequences are ENHRY and SYGVKD. With V trimmed by 6 bases and J by 0 bases, 3 bases remained unmatched.

The chain joins TRBV19 to TRBJ1-1, with a weak D call TRBD1 (5 bases). The V gene's germline CDR1 is LNHDA and CDR2 SQIVND (reference sequence). The germline V and J ends were trimmed by 3 bases and 1 base, with 15 bases remaining between them. The CDR3 spans 16 residues. CDR3 residues: CASSIGGVGRNTEAFF. CDR3 bases: TGTGCCAGTAGTATTGGGGGGGTTGGGAGGAACACTGAAGCTTTCTTT.

The chain recombines TRBV27 with TRBJ2-7; D call uncertain. The germline V gene has CDR1 MNHEY and CDR2 SMNVEV (reference sequence). The CDR3 is 13 residues long. The germline V and J ends were trimmed by 3 bases and 1 base, with 7 bases remaining between them. The CDR3: CASSLGISYEQYF. CDR3 sequence (DNA): TGTGCCAGCAGTTTGGGCATTTCCTACGAGCAGTACTTC.

This chain joins TRBV5-4 and TRBJ2-7; the match to TRBD2 covers 9 bases. The junction had 12 bases not matched to a gene; V was cut back by 4 bases and J by 7 bases. CDR1 and CDR2 from the germline V gene are SGHNT and YYREEE (reference sequence). The length of the CDR3 is 15 residues. Written as DNA, the CDR3 is TGTGCCAGCAGCCGTCTGCGGGGGGGCCGCGAGGAGCAGTACTTC. Translating it yields CASSRLRGGREEQYF.

The gene calls are TRBV28 and TRBJ2-2; D unclear. The CDR3 extends over 12 amino acids. Germline values: CDR1 MDHEN, CDR2 SYDVKM. V was cut by 6 bases and J by 5 bases, with 7 bases left in between. The CDR3 sequence: CASRLTTGELFF. In DNA form, the CDR3 reads TGTGCCAGCAGACTTACTACCGGGGAGCTGTTTTTT.

This chain connects TRBV4-3 to TRBJ1-2; D not resolved. The CDR3 has 14 amino acids. CDR1 LGHNA and CDR2 YSLEER come from the germline V gene. V gave up 0 bases and J gave up 2 bases, with 7 bases separating them. The chain's CDR3 is CASSQEPGNYGYTF. Here the CDR3 DNA reads TGCGCCAGCAGCCAAGAACCGGGGAACTATGGCTACACCTTC.

V gene TRBV4-3 combines with J gene TRBJ2-3; no definite D call. With 1 base removed from V and 4 bases from J, the gap between germline ends came to 6 bases. Germline lookup yields CDR1 LGHNA and CDR2 YSLEER. This CDR3 is 13 amino acids long. The CDR3 sequence: CASSQALADTQYF. CDR3 coding DNA: TGCGCCAGCAGCCAAGCCTTAGCAGATACGCAGTATTTT.